This T cell receptor (beta chain) originates from a study of blood T cell repertoires in COVID-19. Study background: The samples span acute and convalescent COVID-19 from the United States, Italy and Spain. PBMCs, B-cell-depleted T cells, or T cells provided the cDNA or gDNA that made up the material.

V dropped 5 bases and J dropped 7 bases, with 6 bases sitting between them. The germline V gene has CDR1 SGHVS and CDR2 FNYEAQ. There are 12 residues in the CDR3. Patients at the Seattle site were enrolled during active infection and followed longitudinally. As originally analysed: Estimated nucleated cell counts came from reference gene primer amplification. Profiled with immunoSEQ multiplex PCR; TCRdb holds only in-frame clones, not every one. The V and J calls and clone size come from that table; D and trimming were worked out from the DNA. The sample shows approximately 280,000 clones, roughly 80% of them seen only once.

The gene calls are TRBV7-6 and TRBJ1-6; D unresolved. The receptor was derived from a human donor with COVID-19, enrolled during active disease. The donor label of this sample is uncertain. Specimen: peripheral blood. CDR3 sequence (DNA): TGTGCCAGCAGCAACCGGAATTCACCCCTCCACTTT. This translates into CASSNRNSPLHF.